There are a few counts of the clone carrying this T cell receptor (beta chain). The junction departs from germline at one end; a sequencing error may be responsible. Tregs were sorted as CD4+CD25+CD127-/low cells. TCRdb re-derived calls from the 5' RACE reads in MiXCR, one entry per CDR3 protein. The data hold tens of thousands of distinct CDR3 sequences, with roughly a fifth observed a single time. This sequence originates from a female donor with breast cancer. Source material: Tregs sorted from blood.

The CDR3 sequence: CACSLTGGTEAFF. The CDR3 nucleotides are TGTGCCTGCAGTCTTACAGGGGGCACTGAAGCTTTCTTT. This chain joins TRBV27 and TRBJ1-1, with 8 bases matching TRBD1. Germline CDR1 MNHEY, CDR2 SMNVEV (reference sequence). This CDR3 is 13 amino acids long.